The 19 T cell receptor beta chains below were found in one sample sequenced in a study of blood T cell repertoires in COVID-19. TCRdb's copy holds only in-frame clones and misses some; the assay was immunoSEQ multiplex PCR. The data show 50,000 to 80,000 clones, roughly 90% seen once. Sequencing input: peripheral blood. The receptor source for this set is an elderly woman with active COVID-19.

This clone was counted a single time. The genes are TRBV19 and TRBJ2-1, with 12 bases aligning to TRBD1. The length of the CDR3 is 16 residues. V was pared by 5 bases and J by 12 bases, with 14 bases of the junction left unmatched. In germline, CDR1 is LNHDA, CDR2 SQIVND (reference sequence). The CDR3 reads CASSPPGQGAGGVQFF. The CDR3 DNA reads as TGTGCCAGTAGTCCCCCGGGACAGGGGGCTGGAGGTGTGCAGTTCTTC.

The chain recombines TRBV3-1 (or the pseudogene TRBV3-2) with TRBJ2-5; TRBD2 matches at 8 bases. J gave up 7 bases and V 3 bases, and 19 bases lay outside the gene matches. Per germline, CDR1 LGHDT and CDR2 YNNKEL (reference sequence). The CDR3 extends over 18 amino acids. CDR3 bases: TGTGCCAGCAGCCAGCCCGGTGGTAGCGGGGTTCCTGTAGGGACCCAGTACTTC. It yields the protein CASSQPGGSGVPVGTQYF.

A word on this clone: This sample includes further DNA sequences coding for the same CDR3. J is TRBJ2-7 and V is TRBV13, with D possibly matching TRBD2 (9 bases). The V and J ends lost 3 bases and 3 bases respectively, with 21 bases between them. The germline V gene has CDR1 PRHDT and CDR2 FYEKMQ (reference sequence). The CDR3 has 17 residues. The CDR3 coding sequence is TGTGCCAGCAGCTTTTCGCGGGGGGGGACAGGAGTCTACGAGCAGTACGTC. Encoded protein: CASSFSRGGTGVYEQYV.

The gene calls are TRBV5-1 and TRBJ1-2; D gene uncertain. From germline, CDR1 is SGHRS and CDR2 YFSETQ. V was clipped by 4 bases and J by 3 bases, with 16 bases between them. This CDR3 comprises 15 residues. The CDR3 sequence: CASSLRPRVDYGYTF. In DNA, the CDR3 is TGCGCCAGCAGCCTACGCCCGCGGGTCGACTATGGCTACACCTTC.

V is TRBV19 and J is TRBJ1-2; no reliable D call. V was clipped by 5 bases and J by 4 bases, with 14 bases between them. This CDR3 region has 14 residues. Looked up from germline, CDR1 is LNHDA and CDR2 is SQIVND (reference sequence). The CDR3 sequence is CASSPMQVGYGYTF. CDR3 DNA: TGTGCCAGTAGTCCCATGCAGGTGGGCTATGGCTACACCTTC.

This chain uses TRBV7-2 with TRBJ2-3; D remains ambiguous. Germline values: CDR1 SGHTA, CDR2 FQGNSA. The V gene lost 1 base and the J gene lost 7 bases, with 12 bases spanning the gap. CDR3 length: 14 residues. The CDR3 reads CASSLVNTVNTQYF. CDR3 nucleotides: TGTGCCAGCAGCTTAGTGAACACAGTGAATACGCAGTATTTT.

The chain couples TRBV25-1 to TRBJ2-7; D may be TRBD2 (6 bases). The CDR3 is 13 residues long. V lost 5 bases and J lost 7, with 15 bases in between. Germline V gene sequence: CDR1 MGHDK, CDR2 SYGVNS. CDR3 in amino acids: CASSWEDWGEQYV. DNA of the CDR3: TGTGCCAGCAGTTGGGAGGATTGGGGGGAGCAGTACGTC.

The V call is TRBV7-8, the J call TRBJ2-3; 10 bases are shared with TRBD2. V lost 5 bases and J lost 3; bases outside the gene matches: 5. This CDR3 contains 15 residues. Germline CDR1 SGHVS, CDR2 FQNEAQ. CDR3 in amino acids: CASSALAGGTDTQYF. CDR3 in DNA: TGTGCCAGCAGCGCCTTAGCGGGAGGAACAGATACGCAGTATTTT.

The table lists this clone with a count of one. V usage is TRBV19 and J usage is TRBJ2-7; D is undetermined. The CDR3 extends over 13 amino acids. The germline V gene encodes CDR1 LNHDA and CDR2 SQIVND (reference sequence). Between the trimmed V and J ends, which lost 1 base and 7 bases, there was a span of 11 bases. The CDR3 DNA reads TGTGCCAGTAGTATAGGAGGAGCTACAGAGCAGTACTTC. It translates to CASSIGGATEQYF.

This chain connects TRBV7-8 to TRBJ2-7, with TRBD2 matching 8 bases. The V gene's germline CDR1 is SGHVS and CDR2 FQNEAQ. CDR3 size: 13 residues. J was trimmed by 6 bases and V by 5 bases; bases with no gene match: 6. The CDR3 spells CASSALAAGEQYF. CDR3 bases: TGTGCCAGCAGCGCACTAGCGGCCGGCGAGCAGTACTTC.

The chain joins TRBV12-3 or TRBV12-4 to TRBJ2-3; D call uncertain. The CDR3 is 11 residues long. Trimming left V 3 bases short and J 5 bases short, with 3 bases between. The CDR3 spells CASSFGDTQYF. The CDR3 bases are TGTGCCAGCAGTTTCGGAGATACGCAGTATTTT.

This chain links TRBV4-2 with TRBJ2-1, with TRBD2 identical over 9 bases. This CDR3 comprises 15 residues. V lost 0 bases, J lost 12 bases, and 9 bases stayed unmatched. Per the germline V gene, CDR1 is LGHNA and CDR2 is YNFKEQ. DNA of the CDR3: TGTGCCAGCAGCCAAGAAACGGGGCTAGCGGGAAGGCAGTTCTTC. Amino acids: CASSQETGLAGRQFF.

V usage is TRBV2 and J usage is TRBJ2-7, with 11 bases aligning to TRBD2. Germline V CDR1 and CDR2: SNHLY, FYNNEI. The CDR3 contains 13 residues. After removal of 6 bases from V and 6 bases from J, the junction contained 4 bases not matched to a gene. The chain's CDR3 is CASRLAGGLEQYV. DNA of the CDR3: TGTGCCAGCAGGCTAGCGGGGGGCCTCGAGCAGTACGTC.

In its sample, this clone was seen once. J is TRBJ2-4 and V is TRBV2; D may be TRBD2 (5 bases). The CDR3 runs to 15 residues. Germline loops: CDR1 SNHLY, CDR2 FYNNEI. Trimming took off 6 bases at V and 0 bases at J, with 12 bases between the two ends. The CDR3: CASRRDAVAKNIQYF. The CDR3, as DNA: TGTGCCAGCAGACGGGATGCGGTAGCCAAAAACATTCAGTACTTC. The whole variable domain, remainder taken from reference TRBV2 and TRBJ2-4, is EPEVTQTPSHQVTQMGQEVILRCVPISNHLYFYWYRQILGQKVEFLVSFYNNEISEKSEIFDDQFSVERPDGSNFTLKIRSTKLEDSAMYFCASRRDAVAKNIQYFGAGTRLSVL.

J is TRBJ1-5 and V is TRBV4-2; 7 nucleotides line up with TRBD1. Germline V CDR1 and CDR2: LGHNA, YNFKEQ. Losses at the gene ends were 1 base for V and 7 bases for J; bases not matched to a gene: 4. The CDR3 spans 14 residues. The DNA of the CDR3 is TGTGCCAGCAGCCAAGGGACAGGAGTCCAGCCCCAGCATTTT. This codes for CASSQGTGVQPQHF.

V gene TRBV7-8 combines with J gene TRBJ2-2; 8 bases align to TRBD1. The V gene end was trimmed by 4 bases and the J gene end by 5 bases; junction bases not matched to a gene: 6. Germline V lookup: CDR1 SGHVS, CDR2 FQNEAQ. CDR3 length: 15 amino acids. For the CDR3, the DNA is TGTGCCAGCAGCTCCGACAGGGGAAGGACCGGGGAGCTGTTTTTT. Its translation: CASSSDRGRTGELFF.

The chain couples TRBV4-1 to TRBJ2-7; 10 bases line up with TRBD2. J was trimmed by 3 bases and V by 1 base; bases with no gene match: 9. This CDR3 is 17 amino acids long. CDR1 MGHRA and CDR2 YSYEKL come from the germline V gene. CDR3 protein: CASSQGLGPSGSYEQYF. In DNA form, the CDR3 reads TGCGCCAGCAGCCAAGGATTAGGGCCTAGCGGGAGCTACGAGCAGTACTTC.

The chain is built from TRBV24-1 and TRBJ1-1, with D tentatively TRBD1 (5 bases). V was cut by 7 bases and J by 1 base, with 9 bases left in between. CDR1 KGHDR and CDR2 SFDVKD come from the germline V gene. The CDR3 has 13 residues. The CDR3 region has the DNA TGTGCCACCAGAGGCAGGGAGAACACTGAAGCTTTCTTT. Amino acid sequence: CATRGRENTEAFF.

The chain recombines TRBV5-1 with TRBJ1-3, with TRBD1 identical over 7 bases. The germline gives CDR1 SGHRS, CDR2 YFSETQ. This CDR3 contains 15 residues. V lost 5 bases, J lost 4 bases, and 9 bases stayed unmatched. CDR3: CASSPTGAEGNTIYF. CDR3 coding DNA: TGCGCCAGCAGTCCTACAGGGGCAGAGGGAAACACCATATATTTT.